Listed below are T cell receptor beta chains from one sample, sequenced in a study of OX40 agonist ivuxolimab in advanced cancers. Measured with immunoSEQ multiplex PCR; TCRdb has only the in-frame clones, and not every one. The sample contains roughly 79,000 clones, 80% to 95% of which appear only once. Here the sequenced sample was CD4+ or CD8+ T cells sorted from blood, taken in a trial of the OX40 agonist ivuxolimab. These receptors all stem from an adult with an advanced solid tumor such as melanoma, head and neck, liver or kidney cancer. CDR3s include the opening cysteine and the closing phenylalanine or tryptophan. The order of the fields is V gene, CDR3 length, J gene, CDR3 protein.

TRBV11-2	15	TRBJ2-7	CASSLELAGSNEQYF
TRBV7-8	13	TRBJ2-7	CASSLSRSYEQYF
TRBV7-6	15	TRBJ2-1	CASSFPLAGDNEQFF
TRBV6-5	15	TRBJ2-2	CASSYGQGDTGELFF
TRBV25-1	14	TRBJ1-4	CASSGQGTNEKLFF
TRBV4-3	16	TRBJ2-1	CASSQDWAGVHNEQFF
TRBV10-2	12	TRBJ1-6	CASNSDYSPLHF
TRBV6-6	15	TRBJ2-7	CASSYSSVSSYEQYF
TRBV6-5	15	TRBJ2-3	CASSLNGPSTDTQYF
TRBV11-2	13	TRBJ2-5	CASSFGTQETQYF
TRBV19	14	TRBJ2-7	CASSTGTGTYEQYF
TRBV9	15	TRBJ2-2	CASTNPGRSTGELFF
TRBV2	15	TRBJ1-6	CASSVNPGANSPLHF
TRBV21-1	15	TRBJ2-7	CASSSPGRKADEQYF
TRBV11-2	16	TRBJ2-5	CASSSPGTYNRETQYF
TRBV7-8	16	TRBJ2-7	CASSRYADWSSYEQYF
TRBV9	14	TRBJ2-7	CASSSGGGPNEQYF
TRBV29-1	14	TRBJ2-3	CSVGGLGGPDTQYF
TRBV5-1	16	TRBJ2-1	CASSLGVLAEYNEQFF
TRBV25-1	16	TRBJ1-2	CASSDGTGVWNYGYTF
TRBV25-1	12	TRBJ1-1	CASGEMDTEAFF
TRBV9	13	TRBJ2-1	CASSQSGINEQFF
TRBV6-4	15	TRBJ2-7	CASSPSGGASYEQYF
TRBV19	13	TRBJ1-1	CASSIGGATEAFF
TRBV4-2	14	TRBJ1-1	CASSRDQGGTEAFF